This is a list of T cell receptor beta chains from one sample in a study of OX40 agonist ivuxolimab in advanced cancers. The method was immunoSEQ multiplex PCR; TCRdb's version includes in-frame clones alone and lacks a portion of them. In the table there are about 18,000 clones, about 84% of which are singletons. The input for sequencing was CD4+ or CD8+ T cells sorted from blood, taken in a trial of the OX40 agonist ivuxolimab. The receptors originated from an adult with an advanced solid tumor such as melanoma, head and neck, liver or kidney cancer. The CDR3 runs from the conserved cysteine through the conserved F or W. The order of the fields is V gene, J gene, clone size, D gene, CDR3 DNA, CDR3 protein. The D gene is left open where the match is weak. For some rows the clone size is stated as once, few or many, or as a class when expanded; others skip it.

TRBV5-4	TRBJ2-1	NA	NA	TGTGCCAGCAGCTTGCTCGGGGATGAGCAGTTCTTC	CASSLLGDEQFF
TRBV7-6	TRBJ1-1	NA	NA	TGTGCCAGCAGCTATCAGACGAACACTGAAGCTTTCTTT	CASSYQTNTEAFF
TRBV5-3	TRBJ2-7	NA	NA	TGCGCCAGCAGCCAAGAAGCAGGGGACCGTTACGAGCAGTACTTC	CASSQEAGDRYEQYF
TRBV11-1	TRBJ2-1	once	TRBD2	TGTGCCAGCAGCGACGGGACTAGCGGGGGGAATGAGCAGTTCTTC	CASSDGTSGGNEQFF
TRBV5-1	TRBJ2-1	NA	NA	TGCGCCAGCAGCTGGGGGCGCAACAATGAGCAGTTCTTC	CASSWGRNNEQFF
TRBV9	TRBJ1-1	few	NA	TGTGCCAGCAGCGTATCGGCAGGGGCGAACACTGAAGCTTTCTTT	CASSVSAGANTEAFF
TRBV30	TRBJ2-2	NA	TRBD2	TGTGCCTGGAGTGGACTAGCGGGGGGGACTAGTCTAGGGGAGCTGTTTTTT	CAWSGLAGGTSLGELFF
TRBV19	TRBJ1-1	NA	NA	TGTGCCAGTAGTATTTGGGGCCTGGACACTGAAGCTTTCTTT	CASSIWGLDTEAFF
TRBV5-1	TRBJ2-1	NA	NA	TGCGCCAGCAGCCGGGGGCGAGGAGAGCAGTTCTTC	CASSRGRGEQFF
TRBV29-1	TRBJ2-1	NA	NA	TGCAGCGTTGTTCCGGGTGGCAGGAGCTCCTACAATGAGCAGTTCTTC	CSVVPGGRSSYNEQFF
TRBV4-1	TRBJ1-3	NA	TRBD1	TGCGCCAGCAGCCAAGATCACAGGGGCGGTCGGAACACCATATATTTT	CASSQDHRGGRNTIYF
TRBV27	TRBJ2-3	NA	TRBD1	TGTGCCAGCAGTACGGACAGGGGCGAAGCGCAGTATTTT	CASSTDRGEAQYF
TRBV27	TRBJ1-5	NA	NA	TGTGCCAGCAGTTTATTGGCAGGCAGCAATCAGCCCCAGCATTTT	CASSLLAGSNQPQHF
TRBV11-2	TRBJ2-7	few	TRBD2	TGTGCCAGCAGCTTAGGGGGACTAGCGGGTGGGGGCGAGCAGTACTTC	CASSLGGLAGGGEQYF
TRBV6-1	TRBJ1-4	NA	TRBD1	TGTGCCAGCCTGAACAGGGGACTCAATGAAAAACTGTTTTTT	CASLNRGLNEKLFF
TRBV5-1	TRBJ2-5	NA	NA	TGCGCCAGCAGCTTGGCCGGGATGGGCGCGGAGACCCAGTACTTC	CASSLAGMGAETQYF
TRBV7-2	TRBJ1-2	once	NA	TGTGCCAGCAGCTCCCTCGGCTATGGCTACACCTTC	CASSSLGYGYTF
TRBV7-7	TRBJ2-2	NA	TRBD1	TGTGCTAGCAGCTATGACAGGGGCGACACCGGGGAGCTGTTTTTT	CASSYDRGDTGELFF
TRBV19	TRBJ2-2	NA	TRBD2	TGTGCCAGTTCTGGCGGGAGGGGACACCGGGAGCTGTTTTTT	CASSGGRGHRELFF
TRBV28	TRBJ1-1	NA	TRBD1	TGTGCCAGCAGTACCCGGGACAGGCCGAACACTGAAGCTTTCTTT	CASSTRDRPNTEAFF
TRBV7-3	TRBJ2-7	NA	NA	TGTGCCAGCAGCTTAAAACTTCTAGACGAGCAGTACTTC	CASSLKLLDEQYF
TRBV5-8	TRBJ1-1	NA	NA	TGTGCCAGCAGCGGAAACAGGGTCGGGAACACTGAAGCTTTCTTT	CASSGNRVGNTEAFF
TRBV7-2	TRBJ1-2	once	NA	TGTGCCAGCAGCTCGCCCCAGGGTAATTATGGCTACACCTTC	CASSSPQGNYGYTF
TRBV29-1	TRBJ1-1	NA	NA	TGCAGCGTTGAACTTGTGGATAGGGAGGTCACTGAAGCTTTCTTT	CSVELVDREVTEAFF
TRBV7-9	TRBJ2-5	NA	TRBD2	TGTGCCAGCAGGACTAGCGGGGAAGAGACCCAGTACTTC	CASRTSGEETQYF
TRBV6-6	TRBJ2-5	medium-sized	NA	TGTGCCAGCAGCACCCCTACCTGGGGTGAGACCCAGTACTTC	CASSTPTWGETQYF
TRBV11-3	TRBJ2-1	NA	NA	TGTGCCAGCAGCTTAGATTTTAGCGGAGAGCAGTTCTTC	CASSLDFSGEQFF
TRBV5-6	TRBJ1-6	NA	TRBD1	TGTGCCAGCAGCGTAGGACAGGGATATAATTCACCCCTCCACTTT	CASSVGQGYNSPLHF
TRBV19	TRBJ2-1	NA	TRBD2	TGTGCCAGTAGTATTGGTAGCGGGGGGCAACAGTACAATGAGCAGTTCTTC	CASSIGSGGQQYNEQFF
TRBV2	TRBJ2-1	few	NA	TGTGCCAGCAGTCCAGCTAATGAGCAGTTCTTC	CASSPANEQFF
TRBV7-9	TRBJ2-7	NA	NA	TGTGCCAGCAGCTTCCCGGCGAGCTCCTACGAGCAGTACTTC	CASSFPASSYEQYF
TRBV7-2	TRBJ2-6	NA	NA	TGCGCCAGCAGCTTAGGGCCGGCTGGGGCCAACGTCCTGACTTTC	CASSLGPAGANVLTF
TRBV18	TRBJ2-1	NA	NA	TGTGCCAGCTCACTCTACAATGAGCAGTTCTTC	CASSLYNEQFF
TRBV7-9	TRBJ2-5	NA	NA	TGTGCCAGCAGCGAGGGGGAGACCCAGTACTTC	CASSEGETQYF
TRBV19	TRBJ2-4	NA	NA	TGTGCCAGTAGCCAAACGACAGTCAAGTACTTC	CASSQTTVKYF
TRBV10-3	TRBJ2-1	once	TRBD1	TGTGCCATCAGTGACTTTCAGGGGGCGGCTAATGAGCAGTTCTTC	CAISDFQGAANEQFF
TRBV18	TRBJ2-2	NA	NA	TGTGCCAGCTCACCAGCCGGGGCCAACGGGGAGCTGTTTTTT	CASSPAGANGELFF
TRBV5-4	TRBJ2-7	NA	TRBD1	TGTGCCAGCAGCCCTGGGACAGGGGGCACCTACGAGCAGTACTTC	CASSPGTGGTYEQYF
TRBV25-1	TRBJ2-3	medium-sized	NA	TGTGCCAGCACGCCGGGAGATACGCAGTATTTT	CASTPGDTQYF
TRBV10-3	TRBJ1-1	once	TRBD1	TGTGCCATCAGTGAGGGTCGGACAGGGACCCACACTGAAGCTTTCTTT	CAISEGRTGTHTEAFF
TRBV9	TRBJ2-1	NA	TRBD2	TGTGCCAGCAGCCTATATACTAGCGGGAGATCCTACAATGAGCAGTTCTTC	CASSLYTSGRSYNEQFF
TRBV5-1	TRBJ2-1	NA	TRBD2	TGCGCCAGCAGCTTGGCAGCTAGCGGGGAGCAGTTCTTC	CASSLAASGEQFF
TRBV30	TRBJ2-7	NA	NA	TGTGCCTGGAGTGTAGTAGTGAGACCCGAGCAGTACTTC	CAWSVVVRPEQYF
TRBV6-5	TRBJ1-2	NA	NA	TGTGCCAGCAGTTACTCGATGGCAGGATCGAACTATGGCTACACCTTC	CASSYSMAGSNYGYTF
TRBV6-6	TRBJ2-3	NA	NA	TGTGCCAACAGTTACCCGACAGATACGCAGTATTTT	CANSYPTDTQYF